This passage covers 14 T cell receptor beta chains from one sample sequenced in a study of cytomegalovirus exposure and HLA in healthy donors. Generated by immunoSEQ multiplex PCR, the TCRdb table keeps only in-frame clones and is missing some. The top ten clones hold under 2.5% of a sample with roughly 60,000 clones, about 93% of them seen once. The material sequenced was PBMCs. These receptors originate from a man aged 18 to 29 in good health and CMV-seronegative.

The rearrangement links TRBV5-8 to TRBJ2-1, with D possibly TRBD1 on 6 matching bases. From germline, CDR1 is SGHTS and CDR2 YDEGEE. The CDR3 has 18 amino acids. V was shortened by 0 bases and J by 5 bases, with 21 bases between the two germline ends. The CDR3 spells CASSLVRGSLISDNEQFF. CDR3 bases: TGTGCCAGCAGCTTGGTCAGGGGTTCGCTCATATCGGACAATGAGCAGTTCTTC. Full variable domain (rest looked up from reference TRBV5-8 and TRBJ2-1): EAGVTQSPTHLIKTRGQQATLRCSPISGHTSVYWYQQALGLGLQFLLWYDEGEERNRGNFPPRFSGRQFPNYSSELNVNALELEDSALYLCASSLVRGSLISDNEQFFGPGTRLTVL.

The chain combines TRBV30 with TRBJ2-2; weak D call: TRBD2 (5 bases). V was trimmed by 7 bases and J by 8 bases, leaving 23 bases between them. From germline, CDR1 is GTSNPN and CDR2 SVGIG (reference sequence). The CDR3 spans 15 residues. DNA of the CDR3: TGTGCCTTCCAAACCGGGAACGGGTGGTCGGGGGAGCTGTTTTTT. Translating gives CAFQTGNGWSGELFF.

V and J are TRBV4-2 and TRBJ2-7; D perhaps matches TRBD2 (6 bases). Per germline, CDR1 LGHNA and CDR2 YNFKEQ. Trimming left V 5 bases short and J 2 bases short, with 19 bases between. The CDR3 extends over 16 amino acids. In nucleotides, the CDR3 is TGTGCCAGCAGCACCTCTGCGGCGGGAAGAACCTACGAGCAGTACTTC. It encodes CASSTSAAGRTYEQYF.

This rearrangement joins TRBV4-2 to TRBJ1-2, with D unresolved. V was shortened by 0 bases and J by 1 base, with 12 bases between the two germline ends. This CDR3 is built from 16 residues. Germline V gene lookup returns CDR1 LGHNA and CDR2 YNFKEQ. The CDR3, as DNA: TGTGCCAGCAGCCAAGATCGATACAGTTATAACTATGGCTACACCTTC. As protein: CASSQDRYSYNYGYTF.

V is TRBV28 and J is TRBJ2-1; 11 nucleotides match TRBD2. V shed 2 bases, J shed 11 bases, and the junction held 8 bases outside the gene matches. Germline assignment: CDR1 MDHEN and CDR2 SYDVKM. This CDR3 spans 15 amino acids. As DNA, the CDR3 is TGTGCCAGCAGTTTAGTACTAGCGGGAGTTCTTAAGCAGTTCTTC. Protein sequence: CASSLVLAGVLKQFF.

The chain couples TRBV6-5 to TRBJ2-7, with a possible D match to TRBD2 (6 bases). Germline V gene data show CDR1 as MNHEY and CDR2 as SVGAGI. This CDR3 spans 14 amino acids. The germline V and J ends were trimmed by 5 bases and 1 base, with 12 bases remaining between them. CDR3 loop: CASSPPGLSYEQYF. DNA for the CDR3: TGTGCCAGCAGTCCCCCGGGACTTTCCTACGAGCAGTACTTC.

This clone appeared once. The chain uses TRBV7-2 and TRBJ2-2; 7 bases map to TRBD2. V was pared by 4 bases and J by 2 bases, with 10 bases of the junction left unmatched. This CDR3 is built from 17 residues. Germline lookup yields CDR1 SGHTA and CDR2 FQGNSA. The CDR3 loop is CASSSQGLILNTGELFF. CDR3 DNA: TGTGCCAGCAGCTCCCAGGGACTAATCCTTAACACCGGGGAGCTGTTTTTT.

This rearrangement joins TRBV28 to TRBJ2-4, with a possible D match to TRBD2 (5 bases). V was cut by 6 bases and J by 0 bases, with 9 bases left in between. Germline values: CDR1 MDHEN, CDR2 SYDVKM. The CDR3 has 14 residues. The chain's CDR3 is CASRGGLAKNIQYF. The CDR3 bases are TGTGCCAGCAGAGGCGGACTAGCCAAAAACATTCAGTACTTC.

V usage is TRBV27 and J usage is TRBJ2-7, with a weak D call TRBD1 (6 bases). Deletions cut 4 bases from V and 3 bases from J, with 16 bases between. Per the germline V gene, CDR1 is MNHEY and CDR2 is SMNVEV (reference sequence). CDR3 length: 15 residues. The CDR3 sequence: CASSSGDTGFYEQYF. Written as DNA, the CDR3 is TGTGCCAGCAGTTCCGGGGACACTGGATTCTACGAGCAGTACTTC.

This clone has just a few counts. V gene TRBV19 combines with J gene TRBJ1-5; TRBD1 agrees at 7 bases. This CDR3 is 16 amino acids long. From germline, CDR1 is LNHDA and CDR2 SQIVND (reference sequence). V lost 1 base, J lost 7 bases, and 10 bases stayed unmatched. The DNA for the CDR3 is TGTGCCAGTAGTATAGGACGTGACAGGGCCTGGCAGCCCCAGCATTTT. It translates to CASSIGRDRAWQPQHF.

V gene TRBV5-6 combines with J gene TRBJ2-7; 7 bases fit TRBD1. The trim removed 2 bases at V and 7 bases at J, leaving 6 bases unmatched. The CDR3 is made up of 13 amino acids. The germline gives CDR1 SGHDT, CDR2 YYEEEE. The CDR3 DNA sequence: TGTGCCAGCAGCTTTGGGGACAGCGGAGAGCAGTACTTC. Translation gives CASSFGDSGEQYF.

The V call is TRBV6-5, the J call TRBJ2-1; D is undetermined. The CDR3 sequence is 15 residues long. V was trimmed by 5 bases and J by 0 bases, leaving 11 bases between them. CDR1 and CDR2 from the germline V gene are MNHEY and SVGAGI. This chain's CDR3 is CASSLTYSSYNEQFF. In DNA form, the CDR3 reads TGTGCCAGCAGTCTGACTTATAGCTCCTACAATGAGCAGTTCTTC.

The chain uses TRBV6-4 and TRBJ2-1; 7 nucleotides align to TRBD2. The length of the CDR3 is 15 residues. CDR1 and CDR2 from the germline V gene are MRHNA and SNTAGT. The V and J ends lost 4 bases and 4 bases, in that order; junction bases with no gene match: 7. The CDR3 loop is CASSVVAGPYNEQFF. In DNA, the CDR3 is TGTGCCAGCAGTGTAGTAGCGGGTCCATACAATGAGCAGTTCTTC.

J is TRBJ2-5 and V is TRBV7-7; D not certain. The germline V gene has CDR1 SSHAT and CDR2 FNYEAQ (reference sequence). The CDR3 length is 13 residues. V was cut by 1 base and J by 1 base, with 4 bases left in between. CDR3 DNA sequence: TGTGCCAGCAGCTTAGGCGCCCAAGAGACCCAGTACTTC. It translates to CASSLGAQETQYF.